These 9 T cell receptor beta chains share one sample of origin, sequenced in a study of T-cell reconstitution after alpha-beta-depleted transplantation in children. Library preparation (for TCRbeta) was performed with unique molecular identifiers. From the PCR reads, TCRdb called clonotypes with MiXCR, one entry per CDR3 protein. The top ten clones hold roughly 6% of a sample with hundreds of thousands of distinct CDR3 sequences, around 8% of them seen once. The sample in question was PBMCs, mostly from graft donor cells, obtained 180 days after TCRalphabeta/CD19-depleted stem cell transplant. These TCRs come from a male patient aged 10 to 17 who had a stem cell transplant for acute lymphoblastic leukemia, so the T cells may come from the graft donor.

This clonotype was observed at least ten times. This rearrangement joins TRBV7-6 to TRBJ2-1; 7 bases align to TRBD1. The CDR3 contains 16 residues. Losses at the gene ends were 6 bases for V and 4 bases for J; bases not matched to a gene: 12. Germline-derived CDR1 and CDR2 are SGHVS and FNYEAQ. The CDR3 sequence is CASSRRGDREYNEQFF. The DNA of the CDR3 is TGTGCCAGCAGTCGAAGGGGAGACAGGGAATACAATGAGCAGTTCTTC.

Comment on this clonotype: A clone one base away is much larger, so this may be a read error. The chain carries TRBV5-1 and TRBJ2-2, with 8 bases fitting TRBD2. V lost 1 base, J lost 4 bases, and 3 bases stayed unmatched. Germline-derived CDR1 and CDR2 are SGHRS and YFSETQ. The CDR3 is made up of 15 amino acids. CDR3 bases: TGCGCCAGCAGCTTGCAACTAGCGGCCACCGGGGAGCTGTTTTTT. Translating gives CASSLQLAATGELFF.

The table lists this clonotype with many counts. The chain uses TRBV28 and TRBJ1-5; D call uncertain. The germline V gene has CDR1 MDHEN and CDR2 SYDVKM. The length of the CDR3 is 16 residues. The V end lost 4 bases, the J end lost 2 bases, and 15 bases lay between the germline ends. CDR3 coding DNA: TGTGCCAGCAGTTCGGACCGATTTGGACGCAATCAGCCCCAGCATTTT. It encodes CASSSDRFGRNQPQHF.

Ten or more counts support this clonotype. This chain joins TRBV29-1 and TRBJ2-7; D is possibly TRBD2 (6 bases). The CDR3 has 13 residues. CDR1 and CDR2 from the germline V gene are SQVTM and ANQGSEA. Trimming cost V 1 base and J 4 bases, with 11 bases left between them. CDR3 in DNA: TGCAGCGTTGAAGGGACTACCCCTTACGAGCAGTACTTC. Protein: CSVEGTTPYEQYF.

This clonotype was observed many times. This chain uses TRBV6-5 with TRBJ1-3; D is perhaps TRBD1 (6 bases). CDR1 is MNHEY and CDR2 is SVGAGI in the germline V gene. This CDR3 contains 18 residues. Deletions cut 0 bases from V and 0 bases from J, with 15 bases between. The DNA for the CDR3 is TGTGCCAGCAGTTACTCGACTCGGCCAGGGGCCTCTGGAAACACCATATATTTT. Translated: CASSYSTRPGASGNTIYF.

The chain recombines TRBV6-5 with TRBJ2-6, with D tentatively TRBD1 (5 bases). Looked up from germline, CDR1 is MNHEY and CDR2 is SVGAGI. The CDR3 is made up of 17 amino acids. V lost 2 bases and J lost 0, with 11 bases in between. This CDR3 reads CASSYGDSLSGANVLTF. In DNA form, the CDR3 reads TGTGCCAGCAGTTACGGAGACAGTCTCTCTGGGGCCAACGTCCTGACTTTC.

Many counts were recorded for this clonotype. J is TRBJ2-7 and V is TRBV7-2; D unclear. Germline V CDR1 and CDR2: SGHTA, FQGNSA. The CDR3 length is 14 residues. V was cut by 1 base and J by 3 bases, with 10 bases left in between. For the CDR3, the DNA is TGTGCCAGCAGCTTAGTTAGCCTAGACTACGAGCAGTACTTC. This encodes CASSLVSLDYEQYF.

This clonotype was detected ten times or more. The V call is TRBV18, the J call TRBJ1-4; 8 bases fit TRBD1. CDR1 and CDR2 from the germline V gene are KGHSH and LQKENI. Unmatched junction bases numbered 8, after V lost 3 bases and J lost 5 bases. The CDR3 is made up of 16 amino acids. The CDR3 DNA is TGTGCCAGCTCACCGAAGGCCGGGACAGGCAATGAAAAACTGTTTTTT. Its protein is CASSPKAGTGNEKLFF.

This clonotype was recorded at least ten times. The chain uses TRBV18 and TRBJ2-1; 7 positions agree with TRBD2. The CDR3 is made up of 15 amino acids. The V gene end was trimmed by 0 bases and the J gene end by 9 bases; junction bases not matched to a gene: 8. Germline CDR1 reads KGHSH; CDR2 reads LQKENI. The CDR3 nucleotides are TGTGCCAGCTCACCACCTGGGATACCGGGAGGTGAGCAGTTCTTC. This translates into CASSPPGIPGGEQFF. The variable domain in full, completed from reference TRBV18 and TRBJ2-1, reads NAGVMQNPRHLVRRRGQEARLRCSPMKGHSHVYWYRQLPEEGLKFMVYLQKENIIDESGMPKERFSAEFPKEGPSILRIQQVVRGDSAAYFCASSPPGIPGGEQFFGPGTRLTVL.